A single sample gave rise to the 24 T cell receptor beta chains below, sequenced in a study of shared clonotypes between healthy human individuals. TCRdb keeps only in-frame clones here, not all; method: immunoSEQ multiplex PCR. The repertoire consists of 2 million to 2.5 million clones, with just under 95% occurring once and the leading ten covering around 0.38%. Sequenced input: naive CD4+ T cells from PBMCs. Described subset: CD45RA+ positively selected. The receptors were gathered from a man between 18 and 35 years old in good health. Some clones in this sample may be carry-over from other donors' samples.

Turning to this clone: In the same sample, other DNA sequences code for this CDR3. The CDR3 DNA is TGTGCCAGCAGCTTAACCCCGGGGAACACTGAAGCTTTCTTT. As protein: CASSLTPGNTEAFF. The V gene is TRBV7-3, the J gene TRBJ1-1; D gene ambiguous. Germline CDR1 reads SGHTA; CDR2 reads FQGTGA. There are 14 residues in the CDR3. The V gene lost 0 bases and the J gene lost 1 base, with 6 bases spanning the gap.

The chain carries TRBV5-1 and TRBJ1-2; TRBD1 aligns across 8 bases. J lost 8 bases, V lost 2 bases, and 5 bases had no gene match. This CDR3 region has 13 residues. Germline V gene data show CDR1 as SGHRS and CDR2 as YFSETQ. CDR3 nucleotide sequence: TGCGCCAGCAGCTTCGACAGGGGAGAAGGCTACACCTTC. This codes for CASSFDRGEGYTF.

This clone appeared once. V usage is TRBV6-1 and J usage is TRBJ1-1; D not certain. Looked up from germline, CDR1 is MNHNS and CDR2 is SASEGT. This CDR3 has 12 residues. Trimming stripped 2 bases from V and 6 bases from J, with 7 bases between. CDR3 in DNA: TGTGCCAGCAGTGAATACCGGGCTGAAGCTTTCTTT. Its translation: CASSEYRAEAFF.

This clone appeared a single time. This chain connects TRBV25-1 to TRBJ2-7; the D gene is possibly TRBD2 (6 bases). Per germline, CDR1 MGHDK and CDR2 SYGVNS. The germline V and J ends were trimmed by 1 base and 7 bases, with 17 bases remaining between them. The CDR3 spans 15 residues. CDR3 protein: CASSELGVSGAEQYF. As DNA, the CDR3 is TGTGCCAGCAGTGAATTGGGGGTTAGCGGAGCGGAGCAGTACTTC.

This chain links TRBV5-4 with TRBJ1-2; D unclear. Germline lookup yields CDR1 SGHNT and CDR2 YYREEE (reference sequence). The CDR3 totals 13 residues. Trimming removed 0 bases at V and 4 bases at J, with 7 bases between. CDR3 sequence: CASSLAEAYGYTF. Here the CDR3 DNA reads TGTGCCAGCAGCTTGGCAGAGGCCTATGGCTACACCTTC.

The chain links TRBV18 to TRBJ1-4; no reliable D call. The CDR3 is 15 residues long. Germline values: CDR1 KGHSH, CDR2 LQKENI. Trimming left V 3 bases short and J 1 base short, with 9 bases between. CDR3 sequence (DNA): TGTGCCAGCTCACCTGGCTGGGGAACTAATGAAAAACTGTTTTTT. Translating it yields CASSPGWGTNEKLFF.

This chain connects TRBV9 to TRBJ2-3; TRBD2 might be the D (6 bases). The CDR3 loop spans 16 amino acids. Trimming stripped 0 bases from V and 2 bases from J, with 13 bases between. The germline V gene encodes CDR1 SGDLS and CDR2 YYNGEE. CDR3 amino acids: CASSVVSSGITDTQYF. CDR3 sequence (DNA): TGTGCCAGCAGCGTAGTTAGTAGCGGTATCACAGATACGCAGTATTTT.

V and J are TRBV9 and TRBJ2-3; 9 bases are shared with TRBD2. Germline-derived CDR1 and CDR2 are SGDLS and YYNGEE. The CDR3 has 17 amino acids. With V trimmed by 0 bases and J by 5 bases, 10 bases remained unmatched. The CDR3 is CASSVDSGGRGVDTQYF. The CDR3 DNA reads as TGTGCCAGCAGCGTAGACTCCGGCGGGAGGGGGGTAGATACGCAGTATTTT.

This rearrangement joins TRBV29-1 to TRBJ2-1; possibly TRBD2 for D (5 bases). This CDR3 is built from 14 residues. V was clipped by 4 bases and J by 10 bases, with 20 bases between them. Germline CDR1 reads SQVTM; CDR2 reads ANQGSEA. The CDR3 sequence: CSVASRLDSGEQFF. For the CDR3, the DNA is TGCAGCGTTGCTTCACGGCTGGACTCCGGGGAGCAGTTCTTC.

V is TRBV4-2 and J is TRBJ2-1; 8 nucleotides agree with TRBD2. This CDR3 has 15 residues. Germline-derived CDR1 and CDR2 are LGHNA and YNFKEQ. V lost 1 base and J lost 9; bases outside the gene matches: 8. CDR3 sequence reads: CASSQVSGNVGEQFF. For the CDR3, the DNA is TGTGCCAGCAGCCAAGTTAGCGGGAACGTTGGTGAGCAGTTCTTC.

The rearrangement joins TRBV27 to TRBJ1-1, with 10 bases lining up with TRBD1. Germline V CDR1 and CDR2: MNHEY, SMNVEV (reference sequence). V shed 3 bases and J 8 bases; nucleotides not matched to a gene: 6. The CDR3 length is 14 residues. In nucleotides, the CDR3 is TGTGCCAGCAGTTTCCGGGACAGGGGTCTGGAAGCTTTCTTT. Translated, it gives CASSFRDRGLEAFF.

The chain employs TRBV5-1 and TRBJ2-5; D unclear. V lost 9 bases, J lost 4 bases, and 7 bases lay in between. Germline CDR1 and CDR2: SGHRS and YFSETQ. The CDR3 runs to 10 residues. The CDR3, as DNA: TGCGCCACCCGCAGAGAGACCCAGTACTTC. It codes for CATRRETQYF.

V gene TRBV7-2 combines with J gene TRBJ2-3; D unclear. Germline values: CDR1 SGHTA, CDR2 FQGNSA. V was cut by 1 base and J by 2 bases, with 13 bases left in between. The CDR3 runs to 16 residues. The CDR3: CASSLVPGSITDTQYF. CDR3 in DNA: TGTGCCAGCAGCTTAGTGCCGGGCTCAATCACAGATACGCAGTATTTT.

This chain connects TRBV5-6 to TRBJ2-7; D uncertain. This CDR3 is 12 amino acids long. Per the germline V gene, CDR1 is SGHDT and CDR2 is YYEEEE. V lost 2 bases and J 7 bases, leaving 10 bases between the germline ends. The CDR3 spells CASSLPLEEQYF. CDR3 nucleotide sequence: TGTGCCAGCAGCTTACCACTTGAGGAGCAGTACTTC. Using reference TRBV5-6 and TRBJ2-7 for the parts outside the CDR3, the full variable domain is DAGVTQSPTHLIKTRGQQVTLRCSPKSGHDTVSWYQQALGQGPQFIFQYYEEEERQRGNFPDRFSGHQFPNYSSELNVNALLLGDSALYLCASSLPLEEQYFGPGTRLTVT.

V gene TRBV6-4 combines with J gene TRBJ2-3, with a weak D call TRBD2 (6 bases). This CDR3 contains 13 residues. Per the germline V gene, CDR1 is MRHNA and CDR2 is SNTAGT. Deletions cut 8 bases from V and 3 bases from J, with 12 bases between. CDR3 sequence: CASGRTLTDTQYF. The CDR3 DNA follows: TGTGCCAGCGGGAGGACCTTAACAGATACGCAGTATTTT.

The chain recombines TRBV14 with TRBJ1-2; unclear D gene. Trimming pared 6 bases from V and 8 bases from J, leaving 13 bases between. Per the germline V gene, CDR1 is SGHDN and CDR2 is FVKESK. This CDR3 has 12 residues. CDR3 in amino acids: CASSQALGGYTF. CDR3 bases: TGTGCCAGCAGTCAGGCCTTGGGGGGCTACACCTTC. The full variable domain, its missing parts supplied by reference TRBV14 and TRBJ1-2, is EAGVTQFPSHSVIEKGQTVTLRCDPISGHDNLYWYRRVMGKEIKFLLHFVKESKQDESGMPNNRFLAERTGGTYSTLKVQPAELEDSGVYFCASSQALGGYTFGSGTRLTVV.

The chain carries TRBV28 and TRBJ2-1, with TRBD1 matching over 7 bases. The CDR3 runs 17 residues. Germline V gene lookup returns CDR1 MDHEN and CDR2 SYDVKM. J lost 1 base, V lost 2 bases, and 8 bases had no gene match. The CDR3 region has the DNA TGTGCCAGCAGTTTACGAAGCCCCAGGGGGTCCTACAATGAGCAGTTCTTC. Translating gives CASSLRSPRGSYNEQFF.

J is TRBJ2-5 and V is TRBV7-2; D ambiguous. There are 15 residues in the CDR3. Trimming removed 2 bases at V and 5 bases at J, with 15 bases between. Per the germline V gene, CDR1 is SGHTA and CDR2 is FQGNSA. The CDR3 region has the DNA TGTGCCAGCAGCTTATCCGCATCCAACCGGGAGACCCAGTACTTC. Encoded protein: CASSLSASNRETQYF.

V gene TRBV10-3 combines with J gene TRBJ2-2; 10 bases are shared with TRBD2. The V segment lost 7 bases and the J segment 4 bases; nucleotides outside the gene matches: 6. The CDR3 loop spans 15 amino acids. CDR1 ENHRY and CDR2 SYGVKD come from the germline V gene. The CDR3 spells CAINTLAGGTGELFF. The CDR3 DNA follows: TGTGCCATCAATACTTTAGCGGGAGGCACCGGGGAGCTGTTTTTT.

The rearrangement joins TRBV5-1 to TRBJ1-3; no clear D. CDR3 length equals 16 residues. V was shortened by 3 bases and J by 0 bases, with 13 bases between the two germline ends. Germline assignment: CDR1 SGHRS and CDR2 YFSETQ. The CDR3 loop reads CASSSGNDLSGNTIYF. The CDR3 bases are TGCGCCAGCAGCTCGGGAAATGACCTCTCTGGAAACACCATATATTTT. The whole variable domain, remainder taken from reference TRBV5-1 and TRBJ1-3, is KAGVTQTPRYLIKTRGQQVTLSCSPISGHRSVSWYQQTPGQGLQFLFEYFSETQRNKGNFPGRFSGRQFSNSRSEMNVSTLELGDSALYLCASSSGNDLSGNTIYFGEGSWLTVV.

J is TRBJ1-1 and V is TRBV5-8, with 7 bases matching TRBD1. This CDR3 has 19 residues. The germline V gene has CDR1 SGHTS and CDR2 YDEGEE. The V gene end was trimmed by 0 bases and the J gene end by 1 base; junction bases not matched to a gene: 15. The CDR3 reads CASSLAGSPWTGRNTEAFF. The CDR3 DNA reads TGTGCCAGCAGCTTGGCGGGGTCACCTTGGACAGGCCGGAACACTGAAGCTTTCTTT.

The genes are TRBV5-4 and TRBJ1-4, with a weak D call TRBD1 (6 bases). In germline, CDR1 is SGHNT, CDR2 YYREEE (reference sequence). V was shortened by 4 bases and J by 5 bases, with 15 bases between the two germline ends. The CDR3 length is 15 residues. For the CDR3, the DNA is TGTGCCAGCAGCCTACGGACAGAGCCGAATGAAAAACTGTTTTTT. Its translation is CASSLRTEPNEKLFF. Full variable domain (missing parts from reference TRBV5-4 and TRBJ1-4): ETGVTQSPTHLIKTRGQQVTLRCSSQSGHNTVSWYQQALGQGPQFIFQYYREEENGRGNFPPRFSGLQFPNYSSELNVNALELDDSALYLCASSLRTEPNEKLFFGSGTQLSVL.

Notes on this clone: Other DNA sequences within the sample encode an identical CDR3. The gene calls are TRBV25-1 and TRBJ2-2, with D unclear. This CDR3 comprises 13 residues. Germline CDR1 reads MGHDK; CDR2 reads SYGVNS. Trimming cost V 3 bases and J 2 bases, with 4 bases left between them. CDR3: CASSEENTGELFF. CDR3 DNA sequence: TGTGCCAGCAGTGAGGAAAACACCGGGGAGCTGTTTTTT.

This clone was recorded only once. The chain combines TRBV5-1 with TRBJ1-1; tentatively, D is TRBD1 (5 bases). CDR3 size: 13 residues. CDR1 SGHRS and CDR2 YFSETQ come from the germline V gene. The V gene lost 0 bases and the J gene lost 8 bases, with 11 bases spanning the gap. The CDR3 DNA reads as TGCGCCAGCAGCTTGGCCTTTGGGGCCGAAGCTTTCTTT. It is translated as CASSLAFGAEAFF.